The 8 T cell receptor beta chains listed next were all sequenced from one sample in a study of shared clonotypes between healthy human individuals. TCRdb's table, derived via immunoSEQ multiplex PCR, lists solely in-frame clones and lacks some. In the table there are about 1 million clones, 65% to 75% of which are singletons. The source material was memory CD4+ T cells sorted from blood. Subset described: CD45RA-negative fraction. The receptors shown here come from a man between 18 and 29 years old in good health.

This clone was detected a few times. V and J are TRBV2 and TRBJ2-3; D is uncertain. With 1 base removed from V and 7 bases from J, the gap between germline ends came to 6 bases. Germline CDR1 and CDR2: SNHLY and FYNNEI. The CDR3 has 12 residues. Here the CDR3 reads CASSEGQNTQYF. Here the CDR3 DNA reads TGTGCCAGCAGTGAAGGCCAAAATACGCAGTATTTT. The entire variable domain, with the rest obtained from reference TRBV2 and TRBJ2-3, is as follows: EPEVTQTPSHQVTQMGQEVILRCVPISNHLYFYWYRQILGQKVEFLVSFYNNEISEKSEIFDDQFSVERPDGSNFTLKIRSTKLEDSAMYFCASSEGQNTQYFGPGTRLTVL.

V and J are TRBV11-2 and TRBJ2-2; 7 bases align to TRBD2. V trimming: 5 bases; J trimming: 8 bases; junction bases outside the gene matches: 14. CDR3 length: 16 amino acids. Germline CDR1 SGHAT, CDR2 FQNNGV. CDR3: CASSRDSAGERGELFF. CDR3 nucleotide sequence: TGTGCCAGCAGCCGGGACTCGGCGGGGGAAAGGGGGGAGCTGTTTTTT.

The V call is TRBV5-1, the J call TRBJ2-7; TRBD2 aligns across 8 bases. V shed 2 bases, J shed 3 bases, and the junction held 4 bases outside the gene matches. Per the germline V gene, CDR1 is SGHRS and CDR2 is YFSETQ. The CDR3 loop spans 14 amino acids. The CDR3 here is CASSLSGSYYEQYF. DNA for the CDR3: TGCGCCAGCAGCTTAAGCGGGAGTTACTACGAGCAGTACTTC. The variable domain in full, with the rest retrieved from reference TRBV5-1 and TRBJ2-7, is KAGVTQTPRYLIKTRGQQVTLSCSPISGHRSVSWYQQTPGQGLQFLFEYFSETQRNKGNFPGRFSGRQFSNSRSEMNVSTLELGDSALYLCASSLSGSYYEQYFGPGTRLTVT.

The V and J genes are TRBV28 and TRBJ2-7, with 7 bases aligning to TRBD1. Germline lookup yields CDR1 MDHEN and CDR2 SYDVKM. The CDR3 length is 14 residues. Unmatched junction bases numbered 7, after V lost 5 bases and J lost 3 bases. The CDR3 bases are TGTGCCAGCAGTCAACCGACAGGGAACTACGAGCAGTACTTC. It encodes CASSQPTGNYEQYF.

J is TRBJ2-1 and V is TRBV25-1, with 10 bases that match TRBD2. After removal of 8 bases from V and 9 bases from J, the junction contained 10 bases not matched to a gene. Germline V gives CDR1 MGHDK, CDR2 SYGVNS. CDR3 length: 14 amino acids. CDR3 amino acids: CASLEREGRSEQFF. CDR3 sequence (DNA): TGTGCCAGCCTAGAGCGGGAGGGCCGTAGTGAGCAGTTCTTC.

The chain links TRBV2 to TRBJ2-1, with TRBD2 matching over 11 bases. The CDR3 consists of 15 residues. Germline V gene lookup returns CDR1 SNHLY and CDR2 FYNNEI. J was trimmed by 9 bases and V by 3 bases; bases with no gene match: 7. The CDR3 spells CASSETSGNVSEQFF. CDR3 DNA: TGTGCCAGCAGTGAGACTAGCGGGAATGTGAGTGAGCAGTTCTTC.

The CDR3 DNA follows: TGTGCCAGCAGCTCGAACTACGGGGTTTCCTCTCAGCCCCAGCATTTT. It codes for CASSSNYGVSSQPQHF. The chain joins TRBV5-5 to TRBJ1-5; D remains ambiguous. Trimming took 3 bases from V and 6 from J, leaving 19 bases between them. The V gene's germline CDR1 is SGHKS and CDR2 YYEKEE (reference sequence). The CDR3 loop spans 16 amino acids. The whole variable domain, remainder taken from reference TRBV5-5 and TRBJ1-5, is DAGVTQSPTHLIKTRGQQVTLRCSPISGHKSVSWYQQVLGQGPQFIFQYYEKEERGRGNFPDRFSARQFPNYSSELNVNALLLGDSALYLCASSSNYGVSSQPQHFGDGTRLSIL.

The V and J genes are TRBV9 and TRBJ2-3; D is perhaps TRBD2 (6 bases). The V end was cut by 6 bases, the J end by 2 bases, with 13 bases between. This CDR3 has 14 residues. Germline CDR1 SGDLS, CDR2 YYNGEE. CDR3 amino acids: CASTGVLNTDTQYF. CDR3 nucleotide sequence: TGTGCCAGCACGGGGGTGTTGAACACAGATACGCAGTATTTT.